The 18 T cell receptor beta chains below all came from one sample that was sequenced in a study of breast tumors, draining lymph nodes, adjacent tissues. A single record per CDR3 protein comes from TCRdb applying MiXCR to the multiplex PCR reads. This sample has 130,000 or so distinct CDR3 sequences, with over 25% found just once. Samples came from axillary lymph nodes draining the breast cancer. Sample: axillary lymph node tissue. These receptor sequences come from a female donor with breast cancer. Some clones in this sample may be carry-over from other donors' samples.

The genes are TRBV27 and TRBJ1-1; D not certain. Trimming left V 0 bases short and J 1 base short, with 9 bases between. The CDR3 extends over 15 amino acids. The germline V gene has CDR1 MNHEY and CDR2 SMNVEV (reference sequence). The chain's CDR3 is CASSLSVGENTEAFF. The CDR3 DNA sequence: TGTGCCAGCAGTTTATCGGTGGGCGAGAACACTGAAGCTTTCTTT.

Regarding this clonotype: It is likely a read error, because the conserved phenylalanine at the end of the CDR3 is missing. The chain is built from TRBV9 and TRBJ2-5, with TRBD1 matching 7 bases. Looked up from germline, CDR1 is SGDLS and CDR2 is YYNGEE. The CDR3 sequence is 17 residues long. CDR3 in amino acids: CASSVARGTGIQETQYL. CDR3 DNA sequence: TGTGCCAGCAGCGTAGCCAGGGGGACCGGGATCCAAGAGACTCAGTACCTC.

This rearrangement joins TRBV10-3 to TRBJ2-1; TRBD2 agrees at 11 bases. V shed 10 bases and J 8 bases; nucleotides not matched to a gene: 16. The CDR3 is 16 residues long. Looked up from germline, CDR1 is ENHRY and CDR2 is SYGVKD. The CDR3 nucleotides read TGTGCCAGCAGCCAGATTAGCGGGGGGGCCTTCCATGAGCAGTTCTTC. Translating gives CASSQISGGAFHEQFF.

This chain links TRBV10-3 with TRBJ2-7; weak D call: TRBD1 (6 bases). Germline V gene lookup returns CDR1 ENHRY and CDR2 SYGVKD. V lost 4 bases, J lost 2 bases, and 9 bases lay in between. The CDR3 runs to 13 residues. This chain's CDR3 is CAISGRGTYEQYF. The CDR3 bases are TGTGCCATCAGTGGCAGGGGTACCTACGAGCAGTACTTC.

This clonotype was detected once. The V and J genes are TRBV24-1 and TRBJ2-1; D is unclear. This CDR3 is 12 amino acids long. In germline, CDR1 is KGHDR, CDR2 SFDVKD. Trimming left V 4 bases short and J 9 bases short, with 9 bases between. The CDR3 DNA sequence: TGTGCCACCAGTGACTGCGCATCTGAGCAGTTCTTC. Translating gives CATSDCASEQFF.

About this clonotype: At one boundary the junction diverges from the germline segment, which might be a read error. This chain joins TRBV20-1 and TRBJ2-7, with D perhaps TRBD1 (6 bases). CDR3 size: 14 residues. Per the germline V gene, CDR1 is DFQATT and CDR2 is SNEGSKA (reference sequence). The CDR3 nucleotides are TGCAGTGCTGGAGATCGGACAGTAAGCTCCGAGCAGTACTTC. Translating it yields CSAGDRTVSSEQYF.

This clonotype was seen repeatedly, ten times or more. The chain has TRBV16 and TRBJ1-3; 8 bases agree with TRBD1. The CDR3 has 16 amino acids. Germline loops: CDR1 KGHSY, CDR2 FQNENV. The V and J ends lost 4 bases and 2 bases, in that order; junction bases with no gene match: 7. The CDR3 sequence is CASSLNTGGTGNTIYF. The CDR3 DNA reads TGTGCCAGCAGCCTTAACACAGGGGGAACTGGAAACACCATATATTTT.

The chain employs TRBV5-1 and TRBJ2-1, with TRBD2 as a possible D gene (5 bases). CDR3 length equals 14 residues. The ends were cut back, 4 bases at V and 5 bases at J, with 13 bases in the middle. From germline, CDR1 is SGHRS and CDR2 YFSETQ. CDR3 in amino acids: CASSPGAGDNEQFF. As DNA, the CDR3 is TGCGCCAGCAGCCCTGGTGCCGGGGACAATGAGCAGTTCTTC.

The chain is built from TRBV5-6 and TRBJ2-7; perhaps TRBD2 as D (6 bases). The germline V gene has CDR1 SGHDT and CDR2 YYEEEE. The V end was cut by 4 bases, the J end by 5 bases, with 16 bases between. The CDR3 totals 14 residues. The CDR3 region is CASSPSLAADEQYF. The CDR3 DNA sequence: TGTGCCAGCAGCCCGTCGTTAGCGGCCGACGAGCAGTACTTC.

For this clonotype: A much larger clone sits a single nucleotide away, making a read error possible. The rearrangement links TRBV6-1 to TRBJ2-3, with unresolved D. V lost 5 bases to trimming and J lost 4 bases, with 10 bases between them. CDR1 is MNHNS and CDR2 is SASEGT in the germline V gene. The CDR3 is made up of 13 amino acids. The CDR3 DNA reads TGTGCCAGCAGTCCACCCCCGGCAGATACGCAGTATTTT. This translates into CASSPPPADTQYF.

To note about this clonotype: A much larger clone differs by one base, so this may be a read error. The chain uses TRBV18 and TRBJ1-3; a possible D gene is TRBD1 (5 bases). The V gene's germline CDR1 is KGHSH and CDR2 LQKENI. CDR3 size: 15 residues. CDR3 sequence (DNA): TGTGCCAGCTTACCACGACAGAACTCTGGAAACACCATATATTTT. Translation: CASLPRQNSGNTIYF.

This clonotype was counted at least ten times. The rearrangement uses TRBV5-1 and TRBJ2-1; D is undetermined. V shed 4 bases and J shed 5 bases, with 16 bases lying between them. Germline CDR1 SGHRS, CDR2 YFSETQ. This CDR3 spans 15 amino acids. In nucleotides, the CDR3 is TGCGCCAGCAGCCTCCTGCCTGAGCGAGACAATGAGCAGTTCTTC. It codes for CASSLLPERDNEQFF.

The chain couples TRBV5-6 to TRBJ1-6; TRBD1 matches at 7 bases. Germline CDR1 reads SGHDT; CDR2 reads YYEEEE. The CDR3 has 18 residues. The ends lost 3 bases at V and 4 bases at J; junction bases unmatched: 13. The CDR3 nucleotides are TGTGCCAGCAGCTCTGGGGACAGCCCGGAACAATATAATTCACCCCTCCACTTT. It encodes CASSSGDSPEQYNSPLHF.

This clonotype was detected many times. This rearrangement joins TRBV7-9 to TRBJ2-1; possible D gene TRBD1, 6 bases. The germline V and J ends were trimmed by 2 bases and 9 bases, with 11 bases remaining between them. Germline values: CDR1 SEHNR, CDR2 FQNEAQ (reference sequence). This CDR3 is 13 amino acids long. The CDR3 protein is CASSLLVGGEQFF. CDR3 bases: TGTGCCAGCAGCTTACTCGTAGGGGGTGAGCAGTTCTTC.

Concerning this clonotype itself: This may come from a read error, since a much larger clone is one base off. The CDR3 does not end in the conserved phenylalanine or tryptophan, so this is likely a read error. The V gene is TRBV10-2, the J gene TRBJ1-2; the D is unclear. V gave up 3 bases and J gave up 8 bases, with 10 bases separating them. The CDR3 is 12 residues long. Per germline, CDR1 WSHSY and CDR2 SAAADI. DNA for the CDR3: TGCGCCAGCAGTGATAATTCGGAGGGCTACACCCTC. As protein: CASSDNSEGYTL.

This clonotype has at least ten counts. The chain links TRBV5-1 to TRBJ2-5; TRBD2 agrees at 8 bases. CDR3 length: 15 residues. Losses at the gene ends were 0 bases for V and 4 bases for J; bases not matched to a gene: 5. The germline V gene has CDR1 SGHRS and CDR2 YFSETQ. CDR3 DNA: TGCGCCAGCAGCTTGGGACGGGGGGGTACAGAGACCCAGTACTTC. It codes for CASSLGRGGTETQYF.

The chain is built from TRBV19 and TRBJ2-5, with D perhaps matching TRBD1 (5 bases). Looked up from germline, CDR1 is LNHDA and CDR2 is SQIVND (reference sequence). The CDR3 runs 12 residues. V lost 11 bases and J 4 bases, leaving 14 bases between the germline ends. CDR3 nucleotides: TGTGCCGCCCCTGGACAAGGAGAGACCCAGTACTTC. Protein: CAAPGQGETQYF.

This clonotype showed up many times. The chain employs TRBV20-1 and TRBJ1-2; TRBD1 might be the D (5 bases). With 6 bases removed from V and 8 bases from J, the gap between germline ends came to 13 bases. The germline V gene has CDR1 DFQATT and CDR2 SNEGSKA (reference sequence). The CDR3 has 11 residues. The chain's CDR3 is CSASRQRGYTF. The DNA for the CDR3 is TGCAGTGCCAGCAGACAGAGGGGCTACACCTTC.